This T cell receptor (beta chain) was obtained from a study of T cell clonotyping in hematopoietic cell transplantation. Study-level information: Recipient samples before transplant were obtained post-cytoreduction. Findings of the study overall: Pathologically expanded recipient clonotypes increased progressively from day 30 to day 180 as diversity fell.

Of note for this clone: Its target is unknown.

Time point meaning: recipient sample about 28 days before transplant, after cytoreduction. CDR3 size: 12 residues. Germline V lookup: CDR1 SGHRS, CDR2 YFSETQ. The ends were cut back, 0 bases at V and 6 bases at J, with 6 bases in the middle. TCRdb keeps only in-frame clones here, not all; method: immunoSEQ multiplex PCR. The sample comprises tens of thousands of clones, almost 97% of which are singletons, and roughly 1.7% rests with the top ten. The material sequenced was peripheral blood mononuclear cells, taken before stem cell transplant. The sequence was obtained from a woman aged 50 to 60 with acute myeloid leukemia. Some clones in this sample may be carry-over from other donors' samples. The rearrangement joins TRBV5-1 to TRBJ1-2; no definite D call. In nucleotides, the CDR3 is TGCGCCAGCAGCTTGGGTGGGGATGGCTACACCTTC. Its translation is CASSLGGDGYTF.